This T cell receptor (beta chain) comes out of a study of blood T cell repertoires in COVID-19. This CDR3 contains 16 residues. The V end lost 3 bases, the J end lost 2 bases, and 16 bases lay between the germline ends. The germline V gene encodes CDR1 MDHEN and CDR2 SYDVKM. Here immunoSEQ multiplex PCR was the method, and the copy in TCRdb shows in-frame clones only, minus some. The sample includes approximately 210,000 clones, approximately 86% of them seen just once. Material: peripheral blood. The chain couples TRBV28 to TRBJ1-2; TRBD1 is a possible D gene (6 bases). The receptor was derived from a man aged 18 to 30 with active or convalescent COVID-19. For the CDR3, the DNA is TGTGCCAGCAGTTTCCGGGACACCCAGCAGAACTATGGCTACACCTTC. It specifies CASSFRDTQQNYGYTF.